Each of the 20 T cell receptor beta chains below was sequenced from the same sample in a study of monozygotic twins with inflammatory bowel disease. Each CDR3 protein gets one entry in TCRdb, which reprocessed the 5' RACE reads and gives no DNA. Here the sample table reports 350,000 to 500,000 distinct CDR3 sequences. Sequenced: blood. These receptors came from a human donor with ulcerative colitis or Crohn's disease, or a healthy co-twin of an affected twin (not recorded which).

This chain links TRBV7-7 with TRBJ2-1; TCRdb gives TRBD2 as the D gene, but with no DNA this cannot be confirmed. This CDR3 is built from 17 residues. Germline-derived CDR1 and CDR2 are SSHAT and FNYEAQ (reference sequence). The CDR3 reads CASSKTRTSGANNEQFF. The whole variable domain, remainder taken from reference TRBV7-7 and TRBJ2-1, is GAGVSQSPRYKVTKRGQDVTLRCDPISSHATLYWYQQALGQGPEFLTYFNYEAQPDKSGLPSDRFSAERPEGSISTLTIQRTEQRDSAMYRCASSKTRTSGANNEQFFGPGTRLTVL.

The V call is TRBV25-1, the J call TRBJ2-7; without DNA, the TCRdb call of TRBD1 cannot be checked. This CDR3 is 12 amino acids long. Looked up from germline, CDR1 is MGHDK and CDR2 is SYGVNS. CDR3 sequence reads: CTSSLTRYEQYF.

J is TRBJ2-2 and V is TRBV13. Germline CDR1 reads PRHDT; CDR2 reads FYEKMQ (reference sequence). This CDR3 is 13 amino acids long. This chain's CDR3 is CASSLDVPGELFF.

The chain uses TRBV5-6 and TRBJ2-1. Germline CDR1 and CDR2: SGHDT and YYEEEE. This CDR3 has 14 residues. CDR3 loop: CASSLSSTYNEQFF.

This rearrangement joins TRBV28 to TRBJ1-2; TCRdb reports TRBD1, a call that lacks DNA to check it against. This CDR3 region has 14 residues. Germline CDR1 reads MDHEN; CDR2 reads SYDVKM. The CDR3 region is CASSLGAKGYGYTF.

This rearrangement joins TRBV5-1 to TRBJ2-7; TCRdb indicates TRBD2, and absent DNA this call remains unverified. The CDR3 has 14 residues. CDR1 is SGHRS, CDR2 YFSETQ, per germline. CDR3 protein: CASSLEGPWDEQYF.

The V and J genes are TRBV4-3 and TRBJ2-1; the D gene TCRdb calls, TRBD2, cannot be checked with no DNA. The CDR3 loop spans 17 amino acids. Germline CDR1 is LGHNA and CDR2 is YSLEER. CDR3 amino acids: CASSQVLVAGVDNEQFF.

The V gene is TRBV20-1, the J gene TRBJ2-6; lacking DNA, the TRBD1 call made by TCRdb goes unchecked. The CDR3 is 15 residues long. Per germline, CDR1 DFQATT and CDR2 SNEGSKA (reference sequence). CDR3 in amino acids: CSARDSGVGTNVLTF.

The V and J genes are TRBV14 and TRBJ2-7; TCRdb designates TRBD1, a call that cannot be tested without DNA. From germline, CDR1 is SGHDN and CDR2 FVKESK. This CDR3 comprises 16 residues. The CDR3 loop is CASSQISRDSFYEQYF.

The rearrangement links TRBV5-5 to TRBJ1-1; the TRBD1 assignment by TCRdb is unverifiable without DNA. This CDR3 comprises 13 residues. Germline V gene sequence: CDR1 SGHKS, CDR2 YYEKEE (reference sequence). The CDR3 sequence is CASSWTPNTEAFF. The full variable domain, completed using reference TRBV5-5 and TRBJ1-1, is DAGVTQSPTHLIKTRGQQVTLRCSPISGHKSVSWYQQVLGQGPQFIFQYYEKEERGRGNFPDRFSARQFPNYSSELNVNALLLGDSALYLCASSWTPNTEAFFGQGTRLTVV.

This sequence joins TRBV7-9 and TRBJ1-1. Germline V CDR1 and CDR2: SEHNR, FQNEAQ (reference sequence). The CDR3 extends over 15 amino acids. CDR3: CASSPSEWANTEAFF.

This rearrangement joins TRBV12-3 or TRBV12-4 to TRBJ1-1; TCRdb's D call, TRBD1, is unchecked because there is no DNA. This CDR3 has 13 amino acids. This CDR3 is CASISRGPTEAFF.

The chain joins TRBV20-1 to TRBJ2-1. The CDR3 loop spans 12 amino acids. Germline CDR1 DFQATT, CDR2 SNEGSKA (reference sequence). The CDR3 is CSARDPVNEQFF.

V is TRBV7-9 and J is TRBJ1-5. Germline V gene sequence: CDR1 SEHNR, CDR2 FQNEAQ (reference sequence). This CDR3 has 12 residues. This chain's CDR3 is CASSLEGQPQHF. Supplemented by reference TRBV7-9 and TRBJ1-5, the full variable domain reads DTGVSQNPRHKITKRGQNVTFRCDPISEHNRLYWYRQTLGQGPEFLTYFQNEAQLEKSRLLSDRFSAERPKGSFSTLEIQRTEQGDSAMYLCASSLEGQPQHFGDGTRLSIL.

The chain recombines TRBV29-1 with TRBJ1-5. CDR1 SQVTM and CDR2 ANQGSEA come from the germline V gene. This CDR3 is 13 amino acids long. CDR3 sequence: CSVGVDGNQPQHF.

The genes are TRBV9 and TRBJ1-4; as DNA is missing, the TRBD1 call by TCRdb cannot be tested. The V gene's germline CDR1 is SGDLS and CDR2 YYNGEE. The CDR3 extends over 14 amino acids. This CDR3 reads CASSARAGEEKLFF.

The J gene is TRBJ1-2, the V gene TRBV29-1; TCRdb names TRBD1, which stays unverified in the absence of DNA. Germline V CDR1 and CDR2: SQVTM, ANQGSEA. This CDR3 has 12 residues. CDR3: CSVKAGNYGYTF. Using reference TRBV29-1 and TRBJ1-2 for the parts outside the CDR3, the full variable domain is SAVISQKPSRDICQRGTSLTIQCQVDSQVTMMFWYRQQPGQSLTLIATANQGSEATYESGFVIDKFPISRPNLTFSTLTVSNMSPEDSSIYLCSVKAGNYGYTFGSGTRLTVV.

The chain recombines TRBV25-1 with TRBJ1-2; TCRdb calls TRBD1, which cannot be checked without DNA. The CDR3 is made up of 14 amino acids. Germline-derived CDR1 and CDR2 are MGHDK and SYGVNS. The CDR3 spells CASSPIGQAYGYTF.

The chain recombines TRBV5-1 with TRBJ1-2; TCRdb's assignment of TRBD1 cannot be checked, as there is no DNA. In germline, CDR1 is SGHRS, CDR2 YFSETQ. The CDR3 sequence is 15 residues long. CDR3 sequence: CASSSSGTLNYGYTF.

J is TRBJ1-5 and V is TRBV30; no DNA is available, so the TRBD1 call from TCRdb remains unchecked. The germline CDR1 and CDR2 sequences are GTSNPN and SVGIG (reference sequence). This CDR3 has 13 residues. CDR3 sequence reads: CAFRQQGNQPQHF.